Included here is one TCR beta chain sequence, with context. Libraries were made from RNA as TCR cDNA, using a modified protocol. Each TCR cDNA library carried sample-specific barcodes on both ends. MiXCR, run by TCRdb on the 5' RACE reads, gives a single entry per CDR3 protein. The sample includes 400,000 or so distinct CDR3 sequences, 25% to 35% of them seen just once. These data are taken from a study of identical twins' blood T cells. The clonotype originates from a woman aged 18-49 years in good health. Specimen: PBMCs.

In nucleotides, the CDR3 is TGCAGTGCTATGGTCCAAGACGAGCAGTACTTC. This sequence encodes CSAMVQDEQYF. The chain recombines TRBV20-1 with TRBJ2-7; D gene unclear. CDR1 is DFQATT and CDR2 is SNEGSKA in the germline V gene (reference sequence). The V gene lost 4 bases and the J gene lost 5 bases, with 9 bases spanning the gap. This CDR3 is 11 amino acids long.